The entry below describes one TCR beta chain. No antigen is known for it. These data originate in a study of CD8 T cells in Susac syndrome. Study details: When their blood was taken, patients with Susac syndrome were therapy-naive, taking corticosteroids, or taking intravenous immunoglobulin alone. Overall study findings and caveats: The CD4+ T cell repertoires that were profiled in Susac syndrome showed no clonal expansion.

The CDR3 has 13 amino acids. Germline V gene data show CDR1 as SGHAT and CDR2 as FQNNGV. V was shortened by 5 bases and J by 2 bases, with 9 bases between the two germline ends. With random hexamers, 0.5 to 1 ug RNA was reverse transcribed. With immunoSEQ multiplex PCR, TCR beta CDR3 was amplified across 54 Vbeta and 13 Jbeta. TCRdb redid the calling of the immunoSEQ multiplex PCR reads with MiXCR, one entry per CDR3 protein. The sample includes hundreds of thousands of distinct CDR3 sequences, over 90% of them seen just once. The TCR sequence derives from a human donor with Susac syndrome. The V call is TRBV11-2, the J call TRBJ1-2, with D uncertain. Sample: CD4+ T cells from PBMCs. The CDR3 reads CASSLQANYGYTF. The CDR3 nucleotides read TGTGCCAGCAGCCTGCAAGCAAACTATGGCTACACCTTC.